This entry lists 27 T cell receptor beta chains sequenced from one sample in a study of memory CD4+ T cells and cytomegalovirus serostatus (dated by TCRdb to the late 2010s). Single viable CD3+CD4+CD8-CD45RO+ cells were sorted as memory CD4+ T cells on a FACSAria II. The method behind the library was the immunoSEQ multiplex PCR assay. Imported from immuneACCESS, the table was reduced by TCRdb to in-frame sequences with V and J called. These copies leave out some clones; in studies compared against another copy, an unresolved V gene accounts for under half, and the cause of the remainder is not known. A total of tens of thousands of clones appear in this sample, roughly 82% of them only once. The biggest ten clones account for approximately 0.4% of the sample. The sample comprised memory CD4+ T cells from blood. The receptors were gathered from an adult in good health and CMV-seronegative.

This rearrangement joins TRBV5-1 to TRBJ2-3; 7 bases fit TRBD1. Per the germline V gene, CDR1 is SGHRS and CDR2 is YFSETQ. CDR3 length equals 14 residues. V was clipped by 3 bases and J by 6 bases; unmatched bases: 7. The chain's CDR3 is CASSSNRGEDTQYF. The DNA for the CDR3 is TGCGCCAGCAGCTCCAACAGGGGCGAGGATACGCAGTATTTT. The full variable domain, with the rest looked up from reference TRBV5-1 and TRBJ2-3, is KAGVTQTPRYLIKTRGQQVTLSCSPISGHRSVSWYQQTPGQGLQFLFEYFSETQRNKGNFPGRFSGRQFSNSRSEMNVSTLELGDSALYLCASSSNRGEDTQYFGPGTRLTVL.

The sample holds one count of this clone. This chain links TRBV27 with TRBJ2-4, with D uncertain. Trimming removed 5 bases at V and 1 base at J, with 12 bases between. Germline V gene lookup returns CDR1 MNHEY and CDR2 SMNVEV (reference sequence). This CDR3 contains 15 residues. CDR3 amino acids: CASSPIGLAKNIQYF. The DNA for the CDR3 is TGTGCCAGCAGTCCTATTGGGCTGGCCAAAAACATTCAGTACTTC.

The gene calls are TRBV10-2 and TRBJ2-3; 10 nucleotides agree with TRBD2. The CDR3 is 13 amino acids. The J segment lost 6 bases and the V segment lost 7 bases, leaving 4 bases of the junction unmatched. Germline CDR1 is WSHSY and CDR2 is SAAADI. CDR3 sequence (DNA): TGCGCCAGCAAGCGGGGGGGCGGGGATACGCAGTATTTT. Translating it yields CASKRGGGDTQYF.

This clone appeared a single time. The chain couples TRBV4-2 to TRBJ2-3; D remains ambiguous. The CDR3 is made up of 14 amino acids. The germline V gene has CDR1 LGHNA and CDR2 YNFKEQ. With 1 base removed from V and 2 bases from J, the gap between germline ends came to 7 bases. CDR3 loop: CASSQVATTDTQYF. The CDR3 DNA reads as TGTGCCAGCAGCCAAGTTGCGACCACAGATACGCAGTATTTT.

The chain links TRBV18 to TRBJ2-7, with D unclear. V gave up 2 bases and J gave up 3 bases, with 8 bases separating them. Germline CDR1 reads KGHSH; CDR2 reads LQKENI. This CDR3 contains 13 residues. CDR3: CASSPAPNYEQYF. DNA for the CDR3: TGTGCCAGCTCACCAGCACCGAACTACGAGCAGTACTTC.

V and J are TRBV7-2 and TRBJ1-1, with D maybe TRBD1 (5 bases). The CDR3 loop spans 14 amino acids. V dropped 5 bases and J dropped 5 bases, with 15 bases sitting between them. CDR1 is SGHTA, CDR2 FQGNSA, per germline. This chain's CDR3 is CASSPMGGITEAFF. The CDR3 DNA sequence: TGTGCCAGCAGCCCTATGGGGGGGATTACTGAAGCTTTCTTT.

The J gene is TRBJ2-3, the V gene TRBV29-1, with 7 nucleotides matching TRBD2. CDR3 length equals 14 residues. The J segment lost 2 bases and the V segment lost 5 bases, leaving 7 bases of the junction unmatched. Germline V lookup: CDR1 SQVTM, CDR2 ANQGSEA. CDR3 coding DNA: TGCAGCGTTACTAAGCGGGGTTCCACAGATACGCAGTATTTT. It yields the protein CSVTKRGSTDTQYF.

The V and J genes are TRBV2 and TRBJ2-2, with 15 bases aligning to TRBD2. The CDR3 contains 17 residues. In germline, CDR1 is SNHLY, CDR2 FYNNEI. The J segment lost 4 bases and the V segment lost 5 bases, leaving 5 bases of the junction unmatched. The CDR3: CASSSGLAGGITGELFF. CDR3 in DNA: TGTGCCAGCAGTTCCGGACTAGCGGGGGGGATCACCGGGGAGCTGTTTTTT.

This clone was counted a single time. The chain uses TRBV18 and TRBJ2-1; 9 nucleotides line up with TRBD2. CDR3 length: 18 amino acids. Germline V lookup: CDR1 KGHSH, CDR2 LQKENI. Trimming removed 0 bases from V and 4 bases from J; junction bases left unmatched: 10. CDR3 loop: CASSPPIKRGEVYNEQFF. The CDR3 bases are TGTGCCAGCTCACCACCGATCAAGCGGGGGGAAGTTTACAATGAGCAGTTCTTC.

As DNA, the CDR3 is TGCGCCAGCAGGTCGGAGGGGGTCCTCTCTGGGGCCAACGTCCTGACTTTC. Residues: CASRSEGVLSGANVLTF. The V and J genes are TRBV5-1 and TRBJ2-6; either TRBD1 or TRBD2 may supply D (6 bases each). The CDR3 has 17 residues. From germline, CDR1 is SGHRS and CDR2 YFSETQ. V was pared by 5 bases and J by 0 bases, with 15 bases between.

The V call is TRBV10-3, the J call TRBJ2-7; weak D call: TRBD1 (6 bases). This CDR3 comprises 15 residues. With 6 bases removed from V and 5 bases from J, the gap between germline ends came to 20 bases. The germline gives CDR1 ENHRY, CDR2 SYGVKD. CDR3 residues: CAISRGGGGFNEQYF. The CDR3 bases are TGTGCCATCAGCCGGGGCGGTGGGGGCTTTAACGAGCAGTACTTC.

The rearrangement joins TRBV7-2 to TRBJ2-7; D not certain. Trimming shortened V by 0 bases and J by 5 bases, and 8 bases separated the two germline ends. This CDR3 is 13 amino acids long. Germline lookup yields CDR1 SGHTA and CDR2 FQGNSA. DNA of the CDR3: TGTGCCAGCAGCTTAGCGAATAGAAACGAGCAGTACTTC. Its protein product is CASSLANRNEQYF.

A few counts support this clone. This chain joins TRBV4-1 and TRBJ1-4; no definite D call. The ends were cut back, 1 base at V and 3 bases at J, with 6 bases in the middle. Germline values: CDR1 MGHRA, CDR2 YSYEKL. The CDR3 has 14 residues. CDR3 residues: CASSQGLANEKLFF. The CDR3 DNA reads as TGCGCCAGCAGCCAAGGGCTAGCTAATGAAAAACTGTTTTTT.

The chain recombines TRBV7-3 with TRBJ1-2; D not resolved. There are 14 residues in the CDR3. Germline-derived CDR1 and CDR2 are SGHTA and FQGTGA. V lost 2 bases and J 4 bases, leaving 11 bases between the germline ends. The CDR3, as DNA: TGTGCCAGCAGCTTAGGGCAGCCGCGCTATGGCTACACCTTC. Translating it yields CASSLGQPRYGYTF.

This chain links TRBV5-1 with TRBJ2-5; 9 positions match TRBD2. The V gene's germline CDR1 is SGHRS and CDR2 YFSETQ. The ends lost 4 bases at V and 4 bases at J; junction bases unmatched: 8. This CDR3 has 15 residues. DNA for the CDR3: TGCGCCAGCAGCGTCGGGACTAGCAGCGGAGAGACCCAGTACTTC. It yields the protein CASSVGTSSGETQYF.

V usage is TRBV7-3 and J usage is TRBJ1-1, with D possibly TRBD1 on 5 matching bases. The CDR3 is 13 amino acids. The V and J ends lost 0 bases and 10 bases respectively, with 12 bases between them. Germline V gene data show CDR1 as SGHTA and CDR2 as FQGTGA. This CDR3 is CASSLTGQGGAFF. CDR3 nucleotides: TGTGCCAGCAGCTTAACGGGCCAGGGAGGAGCTTTCTTT.

The CDR3: CASSPGQGRTGELFF. CDR3 coding DNA: TGTGCCAGCAGCCCTGGACAGGGGAGAACCGGGGAGCTGTTTTTT. V is TRBV5-6 and J is TRBJ2-2, with 9 positions matching TRBD1. The CDR3 loop spans 15 amino acids. Trimming took 4 bases from V and 5 from J; bases not matched to a gene: 6. Germline V CDR1 and CDR2: SGHDT, YYEEEE.

The rearrangement uses TRBV10-3 and TRBJ1-2, with TRBD1 matching 7 bases. Trimming removed 1 base from V and 9 bases from J; junction bases left unmatched: 8. The CDR3 contains 14 residues. Germline CDR1 reads ENHRY; CDR2 reads SYGVKD. CDR3 amino acids: CAISELTGRESYTF. As DNA, the CDR3 is TGTGCCATCAGTGAGTTGACAGGGAGGGAGAGCTACACCTTC.

CDR3 DNA: TGTGCCAGCAGCCAAGATATGGCAAATAACTATGGCTACACCTTC. It encodes CASSQDMANNYGYTF. The rearrangement uses TRBV4-2 and TRBJ1-2, with D hard to call. The CDR3 sequence is 15 residues long. V was cut by 0 bases and J by 1 base, with 9 bases left in between. Germline CDR1 LGHNA, CDR2 YNFKEQ.

The chain links TRBV15 to TRBJ2-3, with a possible D match to TRBD2 (5 bases). This CDR3 is 14 amino acids long. V was shortened by 0 bases and J by 10 bases, with 14 bases between the two germline ends. Germline V gives CDR1 LNHNV, CDR2 YYDKDF (reference sequence). CDR3 loop: CATSRDPSAEAQYF. The CDR3 DNA is TGTGCCACCAGCAGAGACCCTTCAGCGGAGGCGCAGTATTTT.

This chain links TRBV7-2 with TRBJ2-5; possibly TRBD2 for D (6 bases). This CDR3 is 15 amino acids long. Trimming stripped 3 bases from V and 1 base from J, with 12 bases between. The V gene's germline CDR1 is SGHTA and CDR2 FQGNSA. CDR3 DNA sequence: TGTGCCAGCAGCTTCCCGCAGGGACTCCAAGAGACCCAGTACTTC. Translating gives CASSFPQGLQETQYF.

In its sample, this clone was seen once. The chain combines TRBV11-2 with TRBJ1-4; 8 positions match TRBD1. CDR1 is SGHAT and CDR2 is FQNNGV in the germline V gene. This CDR3 is built from 15 residues. The junction had 10 bases not matched to a gene; V was cut back by 5 bases and J by 8 bases. CDR3 protein: CASSASTGGSEKLFF. CDR3 coding DNA: TGTGCCAGCAGCGCTTCTACAGGGGGATCCGAAAAACTGTTTTTT.

This chain joins TRBV11-2 and TRBJ1-1; D possibly corresponds to TRBD1 (5 bases). CDR1 is SGHAT and CDR2 is FQNNGV in the germline V gene. V gave up 5 bases and J gave up 0 bases, with 10 bases separating them. This CDR3 has 14 amino acids. In nucleotides, the CDR3 is TGTGCCAGCAGCCCCGCGGGGGTGAACACTGAAGCTTTCTTT. Its translation is CASSPAGVNTEAFF. The full variable domain, in which reference TRBV11-2 and TRBJ1-1 provide the parts outside the CDR3, is EAGVAQSPRYKIIEKRQSVAFWCNPISGHATLYWYQQILGQGPKLLIQFQNNGVVDDSQLPKDRFSAERLKGVDSTLKIQPAKLEDSAVYLCASSPAGVNTEAFFGQGTRLTVV.

The chain joins TRBV10-2 to TRBJ2-3, with 8 bases lining up with TRBD2. The CDR3 spans 16 residues. The V segment lost 3 bases and the J segment 2 bases; nucleotides outside the gene matches: 7. Looked up from germline, CDR1 is WSHSY and CDR2 is SAAADI. Here the CDR3 DNA reads TGCGCCAGCAGTGATGTCCCGGGGGGGGTCACAGATACGCAGTATTTT. Translated, it gives CASSDVPGGVTDTQYF.

The rearrangement uses TRBV30 and TRBJ1-6; D may be TRBD1 (5 bases). V was shortened by 3 bases and J by 5 bases, with 17 bases between the two germline ends. From germline, CDR1 is GTSNPN and CDR2 SVGIG (reference sequence). The CDR3 has 16 amino acids. In DNA form, the CDR3 reads TGTGCCTGGAGATTACGGGGGGTCGTGGATAATTCACCCCTCCACTTT. Translation: CAWRLRGVVDNSPLHF.

The gene calls are TRBV6-5 and TRBJ2-5; 7 bases align to TRBD1. The CDR3 runs 14 residues. Germline CDR1 is MNHEY and CDR2 is SVGAGI. V trimming: 6 bases; J trimming: 1 base; junction bases outside the gene matches: 5. DNA of the CDR3: TGTGCCAGCAGCCTAGGGACAGCCCAAGAGACCCAGTACTTC. Protein sequence: CASSLGTAQETQYF.

A few counts support this clone. The sample contains more than one DNA sequence encoding this CDR3. J is TRBJ2-2 and V is TRBV5-1; the D gene is possibly TRBD1 (6 bases). Trimming took off 0 bases at V and 2 bases at J, with 11 bases between the two ends. The CDR3 loop spans 16 amino acids. The germline V gene encodes CDR1 SGHRS and CDR2 YFSETQ. The CDR3 here is CASSLVPQGNTGELFF. In DNA, the CDR3 is TGCGCCAGCAGCTTGGTTCCACAGGGTAACACCGGGGAGCTGTTTTTT.